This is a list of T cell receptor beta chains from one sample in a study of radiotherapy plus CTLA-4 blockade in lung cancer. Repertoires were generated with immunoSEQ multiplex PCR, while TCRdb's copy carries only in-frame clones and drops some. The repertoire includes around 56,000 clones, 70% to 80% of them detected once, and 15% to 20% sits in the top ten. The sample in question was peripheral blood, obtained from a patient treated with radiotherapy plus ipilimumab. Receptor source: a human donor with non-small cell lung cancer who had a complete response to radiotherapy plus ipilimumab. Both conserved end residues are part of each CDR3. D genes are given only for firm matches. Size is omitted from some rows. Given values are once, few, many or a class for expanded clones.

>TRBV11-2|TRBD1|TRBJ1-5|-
CASSSQGDQPQHF
TGTGCCAGCAGCTCCCAGGGGGATCAGCCCCAGCATTTT
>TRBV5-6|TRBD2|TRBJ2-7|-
CASSLPGLAGVTYEQYF
TGTGCCAGCAGCTTACCGGGACTAGCGGGGGTAACCTACGAGCAGTACTTC
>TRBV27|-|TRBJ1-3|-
CASSPSRERSTGNTIYF
TGTGCCAGCAGTCCCAGTCGGGAACGTTCGACTGGAAACACCATATATTTT
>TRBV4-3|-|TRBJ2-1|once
CASSQEPQGGNEQFF
TGCGCCAGCAGCCAAGAACCCCAGGGAGGCAATGAGCAGTTCTTC
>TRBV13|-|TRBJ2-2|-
CASSLTLTGELFF
TGTGCCAGCAGCCTAACCTTAACCGGGGAGCTGTTTTTT
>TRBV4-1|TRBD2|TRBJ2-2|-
CASSPGLLLIGELFF
TGCGCCAGCAGCCCGGGACTACTTTTGATCGGGGAGCTGTTTTTT
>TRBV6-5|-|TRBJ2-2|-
CASSSSGQNTGELFF
TGTGCCAGCAGTTCCTCGGGACAGAACACCGGGGAGCTGTTTTTT
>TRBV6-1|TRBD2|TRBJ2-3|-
CASSGTSGGYTDTQYF
TGTGCCAGCAGTGGGACTAGCGGGGGGTACACAGATACGCAGTATTTT
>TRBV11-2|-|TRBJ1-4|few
CASSQGTYSEKLFF
TGTGCCAGCAGCCAGGGTACCTACAGTGAAAAACTGTTTTTT
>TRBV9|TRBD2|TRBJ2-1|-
CASRASGTSNNEQFF
TGTGCCAGCAGAGCTTCCGGGACTAGCAACAATGAGCAGTTCTTC
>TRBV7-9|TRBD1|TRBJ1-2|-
CASSSRQGPSYGYTF
TGTGCCAGCAGCTCCAGACAGGGGCCCTCCTATGGCTACACCTTC
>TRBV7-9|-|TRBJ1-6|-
CASSLSLAGSPLHF
TGTGCCAGCAGCTTAAGCCTCGCCGGTTCACCCCTCCACTTT
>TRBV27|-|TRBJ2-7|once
CASSLRVDYEQYF
TGTGCCAGCAGTTTAAGAGTAGACTACGAGCAGTACTTC
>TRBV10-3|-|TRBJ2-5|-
CAIAGGGKETQYF
TGTGCCATCGCGGGCGGGGGCAAAGAGACCCAGTACTTC
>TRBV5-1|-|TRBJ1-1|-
CASGPHRAVNTEAFF
TGCGCCAGCGGACCACACAGGGCCGTGAACACTGAAGCTTTCTTT
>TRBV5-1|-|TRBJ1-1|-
CASSLEQGNTEAFF
TGCGCCAGCAGCCTGGAGCAGGGAAACACTGAAGCTTTCTTT
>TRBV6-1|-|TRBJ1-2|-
CASDSITGGYGYTF
TGTGCCAGCGATTCTATTACAGGTGGATACGGCTACACCTTC
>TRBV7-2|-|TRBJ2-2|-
CASSLRGTGELFF
TGTGCCAGCAGCTTACGGGGCACCGGGGAGCTGTTTTTT
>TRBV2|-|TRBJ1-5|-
CASSPGTPLSPQHF
TGTGCCAGCAGTCCCGGGACACCTCTATCGCCCCAGCATTTT
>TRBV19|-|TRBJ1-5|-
CASSEQGNQPQHF
TGTGCCAGTAGTGAACAGGGCAATCAGCCCCAGCATTTT
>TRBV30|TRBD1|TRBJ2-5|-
CAWSPQKRGRWETQYF
TGTGCCTGGAGTCCCCAGAAGAGGGGGCGGTGGGAGACCCAGTACTTC
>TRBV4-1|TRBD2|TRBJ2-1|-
CASSQEGLTYNEQFF
TGCGCCAGCAGCCAAGAGGGACTAACTTACAATGAGCAGTTCTTC
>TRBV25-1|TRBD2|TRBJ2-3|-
CASSESPSGSFDTQYF
TGTGCCAGCAGTGAATCTCCTAGCGGGAGTTTTGATACGCAGTATTTT
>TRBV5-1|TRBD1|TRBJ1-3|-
CASSFGQGFGNTIYF
TGCGCCAGCAGCTTCGGACAGGGTTTTGGAAACACCATATATTTT
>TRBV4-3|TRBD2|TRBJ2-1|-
CASSQEVAGGHNEQFF
TGCGCCAGCAGCCAAGAAGTAGCGGGGGGGCACAATGAGCAGTTCTTC
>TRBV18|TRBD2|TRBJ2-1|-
CASSPPGAGGEQFF
TGTGCCAGCTCACCCCCCGGCGCGGGAGGTGAGCAGTTCTTC
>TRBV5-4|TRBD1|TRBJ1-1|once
CASSFDRVTEAFF
TGTGCCAGCAGCTTTGACAGGGTCACTGAAGCTTTCTTT
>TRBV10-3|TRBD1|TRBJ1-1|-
CAISPGQDTEAFF
TGTGCCATCAGTCCGGGACAGGACACTGAAGCTTTCTTT
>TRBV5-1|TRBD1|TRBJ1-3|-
CASSKDPGTGNRNTIYF
TGCGCCAGCAGCAAGGACCCCGGGACAGGGAATAGAAACACCATATATTTT
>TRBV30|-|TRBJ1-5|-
CAWSSTEHNQPQHF
TGTGCCTGGAGCTCGACAGAGCACAATCAGCCCCAGCATTTT
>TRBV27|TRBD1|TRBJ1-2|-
CASKDRVYGYTF
TGTGCCAGCAAGGACAGGGTCTATGGCTACACCTTC
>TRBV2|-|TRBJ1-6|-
CASSEEKGPNSPLHF
TGTGCCAGCAGTGAAGAGAAGGGGCCCAATTCACCCCTCCACTTT
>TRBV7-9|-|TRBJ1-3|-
CAIKTGNLSGNTIYF
TGTGCCATCAAAACAGGGAATCTCTCTGGAAACACCATATATTTT
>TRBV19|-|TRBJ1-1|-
CASSIDQGMNTEAFF
TGTGCCAGTAGTATAGATCAGGGGATGAACACTGAAGCTTTCTTT
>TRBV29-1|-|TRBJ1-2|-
CSVFPGATNYGYTF
TGCAGCGTTTTCCCAGGGGCGACTAACTATGGCTACACCTTC
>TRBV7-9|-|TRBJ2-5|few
CASSPFETQYF
TGTGCCAGCAGCCCATTTGAGACCCAGTACTTC
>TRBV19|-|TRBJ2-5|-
CASSIGAAGKTQYF
TGTGCCAGTAGTATAGGTGCCGCCGGGAAGACCCAGTACTTC
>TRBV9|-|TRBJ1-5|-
CASSREWNSNQPQHF
TGTGCCAGCAGCCGGGAGTGGAATAGCAATCAGCCCCAGCATTTT
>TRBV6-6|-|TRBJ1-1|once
CASSSGGTEAFF
TGTGCCAGCTCCTCGGGGGGCACTGAAGCTTTCTTT
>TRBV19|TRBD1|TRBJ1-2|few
CASSIGPDRDF
TGTGCCAGTAGTATAGGTCCGGACAGGGATTTC
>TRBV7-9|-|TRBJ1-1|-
CASSREGEAFF
TGTGCCAGCAGCCGGGAGGGTGAAGCTTTCTTT
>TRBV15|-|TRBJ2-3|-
CATRRAFREDTQYF
TGTGCCACCAGGAGAGCCTTCAGGGAAGATACGCAGTATTTT
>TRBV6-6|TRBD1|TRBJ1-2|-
CASSYQGQLGGYTF
TGTGCCAGCAGTTACCAGGGACAGCTGGGGGGCTACACCTTC
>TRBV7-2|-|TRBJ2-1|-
CASSFPGAHEQFF
TGTGCCAGCAGCTTCCCGGGTGCCCATGAGCAGTTCTTC